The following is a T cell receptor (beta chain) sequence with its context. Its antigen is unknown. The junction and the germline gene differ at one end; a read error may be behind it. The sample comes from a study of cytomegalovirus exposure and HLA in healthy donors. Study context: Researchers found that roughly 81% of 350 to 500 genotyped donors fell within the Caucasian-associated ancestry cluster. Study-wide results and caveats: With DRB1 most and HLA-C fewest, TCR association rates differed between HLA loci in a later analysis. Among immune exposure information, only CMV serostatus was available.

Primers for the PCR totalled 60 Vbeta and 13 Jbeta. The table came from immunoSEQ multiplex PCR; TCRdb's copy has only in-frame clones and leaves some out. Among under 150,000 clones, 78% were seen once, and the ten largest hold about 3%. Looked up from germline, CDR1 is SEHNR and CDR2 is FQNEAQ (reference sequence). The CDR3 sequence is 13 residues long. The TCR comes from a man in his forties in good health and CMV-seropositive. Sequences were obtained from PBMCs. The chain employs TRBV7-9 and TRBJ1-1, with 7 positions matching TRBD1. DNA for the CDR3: TGTTCCAGCAGCTCCCAGGGGGGCAGGGTTGCTTTCTTT. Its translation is CSSSSQGGRVAFF.